The 21 T cell receptor beta chains in this list originate from one sample, sequenced in a study of blood T cell repertoires in COVID-19. Sequencing used immunoSEQ multiplex PCR; TCRdb keeps in-frame clones, though not all of them. The data show 55,000 to 75,000 clones, with about 81% seen just once and 15% to 17% held by the top ten. Material: peripheral blood. The receptors were sampled from a man aged 80 or over with acute or convalescent COVID-19.

The J gene is TRBJ2-7, the V gene TRBV15; 11 bases fit TRBD1. Trimming at V came to 5 bases and at J to 0 bases, leaving 12 bases not matched to a gene. The germline V gene encodes CDR1 LNHNV and CDR2 YYDKDF (reference sequence). CDR3 length equals 18 residues. The CDR3 loop reads CATSGGQGGGSFSYEQYF. The CDR3 bases are TGTGCCACCAGCGGGGGACAGGGGGGCGGCTCCTTCTCCTACGAGCAGTACTTC.

The V call is TRBV7-2, the J call TRBJ2-5; 13 nucleotides agree with TRBD2. Germline V lookup: CDR1 SGHTA, CDR2 FQGNSA. The CDR3 covers 17 residues. V dropped 3 bases and J dropped 7; count of bases not matched to a gene: 11. The chain's CDR3 is CASSFSITSGGAGTQYF. Here the CDR3 DNA reads TGTGCCAGCAGCTTCTCTATTACTAGCGGGGGGGCCGGGACCCAGTACTTC.

The V call is TRBV18, the J call TRBJ1-3, with 9 bases fitting TRBD1. The V and J ends lost 2 bases and 2 bases, in that order; junction bases with no gene match: 7. Per germline, CDR1 KGHSH and CDR2 LQKENI. The CDR3 is made up of 17 amino acids. This CDR3 reads CASSPATGGKTGNTIYF. In nucleotides, the CDR3 is TGTGCCAGCTCACCAGCGACAGGGGGAAAAACTGGAAACACCATATATTTT. The full variable domain, rest sourced from reference TRBV18 and TRBJ1-3, is NAGVMQNPRHLVRRRGQEARLRCSPMKGHSHVYWYRQLPEEGLKFMVYLQKENIIDESGMPKERFSAEFPKEGPSILRIQQVVRGDSAAYFCASSPATGGKTGNTIYFGEGSWLTVV.

The genes are TRBV5-1 and TRBJ1-4, with D unresolved. Looked up from germline, CDR1 is SGHRS and CDR2 is YFSETQ. The length of the CDR3 is 14 residues. V lost 2 bases, J lost 5 bases, and 10 bases lay in between. For the CDR3, the DNA is TGCGCCAGCAGCTTTACGATCGGGAATGAAAAACTGTTTTTT. This sequence encodes CASSFTIGNEKLFF.

V is TRBV4-3 and J is TRBJ2-5; D might be TRBD2 (5 bases). Germline assignment: CDR1 LGHNA and CDR2 YSLEER. The V and J ends lost 4 bases and 7 bases respectively, with 13 bases between them. This CDR3 region has 13 residues. The CDR3 here is CASSRGIAGTQYF. CDR3 DNA: TGCGCCAGCAGCCGAGGGATCGCTGGGACCCAGTACTTC.

The V call is TRBV18, the J call TRBJ1-5, with D unclear. V was trimmed by 4 bases and J by 6 bases, leaving 22 bases between them. The CDR3 extends over 17 amino acids. Germline loops: CDR1 KGHSH, CDR2 LQKENI. The CDR3 sequence: CASSQLFSPKSGQPQHF. In DNA, the CDR3 is TGTGCCAGCTCACAGTTATTCTCCCCCAAGTCCGGTCAGCCCCAGCATTTT. The full variable domain, completed using reference TRBV18 and TRBJ1-5, is NAGVMQNPRHLVRRRGQEARLRCSPMKGHSHVYWYRQLPEEGLKFMVYLQKENIIDESGMPKERFSAEFPKEGPSILRIQQVVRGDSAAYFCASSQLFSPKSGQPQHFGDGTRLSIL.

The rearrangement uses TRBV5-1 and TRBJ2-2; maybe TRBD1 (5 bases). Germline V gives CDR1 SGHRS, CDR2 YFSETQ. This CDR3 spans 17 amino acids. Trimming took off 2 bases at V and 0 bases at J, with 14 bases between the two ends. As DNA, the CDR3 is TGCGCCAGCAGCTTTCCCTCCCCAGGGTCGAACACCGGGGAGCTGTTTTTT. It encodes CASSFPSPGSNTGELFF.

This rearrangement joins TRBV19 to TRBJ2-2; the D gene is possibly TRBD1 (5 bases). The germline V gene has CDR1 LNHDA and CDR2 SQIVND (reference sequence). Trimming cost V 6 bases and J 6 bases, with 17 bases left between them. This CDR3 has 15 residues. The CDR3 sequence: CASRPTQGFAGELFF. The CDR3 DNA sequence: TGTGCCAGTAGGCCCACCCAGGGTTTTGCCGGGGAGCTGTTTTTT.

V and J are TRBV7-3 and TRBJ2-1; possibly TRBD2 for D (6 bases). V was shortened by 5 bases and J by 6 bases, with 14 bases between the two germline ends. Germline assignment: CDR1 SGHTA and CDR2 FQGTGA. CDR3 length: 14 amino acids. DNA for the CDR3: TGTGCCAGCAGCACGGGACTCGTGACCAATGAGCAGTTCTTC. Translating gives CASSTGLVTNEQFF.

This sequence joins TRBV6-2 or TRBV6-3 and TRBJ1-1; weak D call: TRBD1 (5 bases). The CDR3 runs 15 residues. CDR1 and CDR2 (germline): MNHEY, SVGEGT. Trimming removed 5 bases from V and 0 bases from J, with 13 bases in between. CDR3 in DNA: TGTGCCAGCAGTCATGGCGGGACTTTGAACACTGAAGCTTTCTTT. This encodes CASSHGGTLNTEAFF.

V and J are TRBV19 and TRBJ2-4, with 8 nucleotides matching TRBD1. The V gene's germline CDR1 is LNHDA and CDR2 SQIVND (reference sequence). With 3 bases clipped from V and 1 base from J, the junction kept 2 bases outside the gene matches. CDR3 size: 15 residues. The CDR3 DNA reads TGTGCCAGTAGTATGACAGGGGCGGCCAAAAACATTCAGTACTTC. Protein product: CASSMTGAAKNIQYF.

The V call is TRBV4-1, the J call TRBJ1-1; D is perhaps TRBD1 (5 bases). From germline, CDR1 is MGHRA and CDR2 YSYEKL. Trimming left V 3 bases short and J 3 bases short, with 14 bases between. CDR3 length: 15 residues. CDR3 region: CASSQEVTGDTEAFF. In DNA form, the CDR3 reads TGCGCCAGCAGCCAGGAGGTCACGGGGGACACTGAAGCTTTCTTT.

CDR3 amino acids: CASSLSWGQGRRDEQFF. The DNA of the CDR3 is TGTGCCAGCAGCTTAAGTTGGGGACAGGGAAGGCGGGATGAGCAGTTCTTC. The chain is built from TRBV11-2 and TRBJ2-1; 9 nucleotides match TRBD1. The germline gives CDR1 SGHAT, CDR2 FQNNGV. The CDR3 consists of 17 residues. After removal of 2 bases from V and 8 bases from J, the junction contained 13 bases not matched to a gene.

This clone was detected once. The CDR3 region is CASSSTGLSTDTQYF. CDR3 coding DNA: TGTGCCAGCAGCTCCACGGGTCTGAGCACAGATACGCAGTATTTT. The chain has TRBV7-9 and TRBJ2-3; D not certain. CDR1 is SEHNR, CDR2 FQNEAQ, per germline (reference sequence). The CDR3 consists of 15 residues. V lost 4 bases and J 0 bases, leaving 11 bases between the germline ends.

The chain links TRBV6-6 to TRBJ1-5, with D unresolved. Germline V gene data show CDR1 as MNHNY and CDR2 as SVGAGI (reference sequence). This CDR3 region has 14 residues. Trimming took 6 bases from V and 7 from J, leaving 16 bases between them. CDR3 coding DNA: TGTGCCAGCAGCCCGGAGAGGTTAGACCAGCCCCAGCATTTT. Amino acid sequence: CASSPERLDQPQHF.

This clone was seen more than once but under ten times. The V call is TRBV7-2, the J call TRBJ1-5; D possibly corresponds to TRBD1 (5 bases). The germline V gene has CDR1 SGHTA and CDR2 FQGNSA. The germline V and J ends were trimmed by 3 bases and 0 bases, with 9 bases remaining between them. This CDR3 comprises 15 residues. CDR3 nucleotide sequence: TGTGCCAGCAGCTTTGGACACTATAGCAATCAGCCCCAGCATTTT. Translation: CASSFGHYSNQPQHF.

Only one count was recorded for this clone. The chain combines TRBV4-2 with TRBJ2-1; 7 nucleotides align to TRBD1. CDR1 and CDR2 (germline): LGHNA, YNFKEQ. The V and J ends lost 0 bases and 9 bases, in that order; junction bases with no gene match: 8. The CDR3 is 15 residues long. The CDR3 sequence is CASSQEGRTGGEQFF. The CDR3 bases are TGTGCCAGCAGCCAAGAGGGTCGGACAGGAGGTGAGCAGTTCTTC.

CDR3 DNA sequence: TGTGCCAGCAGTTATGGACTAGCGGGAATTCAGTACTTC. Protein sequence: CASSYGLAGIQYF. The genes are TRBV6-2 or TRBV6-3 and TRBJ2-7; TRBD2 agrees at 12 bases. Germline CDR1 MNHEY, CDR2 SVGEGT. This CDR3 is 13 amino acids long. Germline trimming cut 3 bases from V and 10 bases from J; bases unmatched to any gene: 4.

V gene TRBV5-4 combines with J gene TRBJ1-1; D is possibly TRBD1 (5 bases). Germline CDR1 SGHNT, CDR2 YYREEE (reference sequence). The ends were cut back, 0 bases at V and 3 bases at J, with 15 bases in the middle. The CDR3 sequence is 16 residues long. The CDR3 protein is CASSLAQGGVDTEAFF. The DNA for the CDR3 is TGTGCCAGCAGCTTGGCCCAGGGTGGAGTGGACACTGAAGCTTTCTTT.

V usage is TRBV11-2 and J usage is TRBJ1-2; unclear D gene. The CDR3 has 14 amino acids. Trimming pared 5 bases from V and 0 bases from J, leaving 10 bases between. Per germline, CDR1 SGHAT and CDR2 FQNNGV. CDR3 bases: TGTGCCAGCAGCCCCGCCGGGACTAACTATGGCTACACCTTC. This gives the protein CASSPAGTNYGYTF.

The rearrangement joins TRBV13 to TRBJ2-1, with 8 bases matching TRBD2. CDR3 length equals 14 residues. The junction had 9 bases not matched to a gene; V was cut back by 5 bases and J by 9 bases. Germline loops: CDR1 PRHDT, CDR2 FYEKMQ (reference sequence). The CDR3 sequence: CASSLAGYSTEQFF. The CDR3 DNA reads as TGTGCCAGCAGCCTAGCGGGTTATTCAACTGAGCAGTTCTTC.